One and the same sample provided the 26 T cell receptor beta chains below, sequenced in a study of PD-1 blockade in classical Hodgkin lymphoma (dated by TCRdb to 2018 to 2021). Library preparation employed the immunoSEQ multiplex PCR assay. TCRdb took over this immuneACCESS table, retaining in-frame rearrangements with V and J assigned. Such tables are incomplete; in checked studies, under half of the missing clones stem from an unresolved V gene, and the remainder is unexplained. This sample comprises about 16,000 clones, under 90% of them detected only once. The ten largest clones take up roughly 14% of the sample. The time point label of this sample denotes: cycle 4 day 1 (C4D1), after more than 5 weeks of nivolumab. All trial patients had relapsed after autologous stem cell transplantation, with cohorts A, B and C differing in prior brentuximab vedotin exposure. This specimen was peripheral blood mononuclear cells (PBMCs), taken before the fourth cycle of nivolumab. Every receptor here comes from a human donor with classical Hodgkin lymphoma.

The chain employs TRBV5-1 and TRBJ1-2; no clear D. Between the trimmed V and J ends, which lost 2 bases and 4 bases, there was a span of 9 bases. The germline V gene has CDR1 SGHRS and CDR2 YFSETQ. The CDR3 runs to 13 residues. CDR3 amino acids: CASSLGPTYGYTF. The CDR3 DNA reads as TGCGCCAGCAGCTTAGGTCCGACCTATGGCTACACCTTC. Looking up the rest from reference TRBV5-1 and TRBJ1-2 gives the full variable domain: KAGVTQTPRYLIKTRGQQVTLSCSPISGHRSVSWYQQTPGQGLQFLFEYFSETQRNKGNFPGRFSGRQFSNSRSEMNVSTLELGDSALYLCASSLGPTYGYTFGSGTRLTVV.

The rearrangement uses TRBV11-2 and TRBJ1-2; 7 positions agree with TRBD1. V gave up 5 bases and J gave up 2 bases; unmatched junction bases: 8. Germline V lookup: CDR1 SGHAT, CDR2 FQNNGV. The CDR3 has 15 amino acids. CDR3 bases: TGTGCCAGCAGCATCCACCAGGGGGTAAACTATGGCTACACCTTC. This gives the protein CASSIHQGVNYGYTF.

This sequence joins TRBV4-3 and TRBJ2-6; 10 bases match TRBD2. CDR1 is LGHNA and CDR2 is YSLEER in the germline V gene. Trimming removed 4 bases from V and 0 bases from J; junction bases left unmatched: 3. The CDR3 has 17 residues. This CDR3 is CASSLAGGNSGANVLTF. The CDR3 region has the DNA TGCGCCAGCAGCCTAGCGGGGGGAAACTCTGGGGCCAACGTCCTGACTTTC.

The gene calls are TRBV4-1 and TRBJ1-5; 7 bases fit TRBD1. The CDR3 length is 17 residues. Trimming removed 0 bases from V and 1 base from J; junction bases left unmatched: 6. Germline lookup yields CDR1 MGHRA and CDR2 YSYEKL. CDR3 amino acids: CASSQEARQGSNQPQHF. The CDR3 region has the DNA TGCGCCAGCAGCCAAGAGGCCCGACAGGGCAGCAATCAGCCCCAGCATTTT.

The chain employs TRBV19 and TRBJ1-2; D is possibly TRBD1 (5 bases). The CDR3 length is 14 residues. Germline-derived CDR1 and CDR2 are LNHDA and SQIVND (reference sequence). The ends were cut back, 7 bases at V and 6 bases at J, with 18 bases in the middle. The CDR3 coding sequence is TGTGCCAGTATCCAGTATAGCGCGGGGGATGGCTACACCTTC. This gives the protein CASIQYSAGDGYTF.

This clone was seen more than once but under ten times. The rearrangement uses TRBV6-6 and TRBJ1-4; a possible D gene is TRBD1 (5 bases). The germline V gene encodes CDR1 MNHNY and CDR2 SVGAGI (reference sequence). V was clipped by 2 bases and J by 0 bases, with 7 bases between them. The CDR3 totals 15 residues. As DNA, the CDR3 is TGTGCCAGCAGTTACGGGGGGGCAACTAATGAAAAACTGTTTTTT. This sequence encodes CASSYGGATNEKLFF.

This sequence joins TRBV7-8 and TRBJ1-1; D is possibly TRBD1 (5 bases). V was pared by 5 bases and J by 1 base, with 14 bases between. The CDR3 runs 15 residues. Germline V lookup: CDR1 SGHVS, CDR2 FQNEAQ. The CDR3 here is CASSHTGDRNTEAFF. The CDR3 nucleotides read TGTGCCAGCAGCCATACAGGAGACCGGAACACTGAAGCTTTCTTT.

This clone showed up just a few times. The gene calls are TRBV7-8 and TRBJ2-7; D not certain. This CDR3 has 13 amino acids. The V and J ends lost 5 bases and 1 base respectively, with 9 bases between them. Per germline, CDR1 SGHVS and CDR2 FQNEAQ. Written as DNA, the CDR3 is TGTGCCAGCAGCCTGGCCGTTTCCTACGAGCAGTACTTC. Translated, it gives CASSLAVSYEQYF. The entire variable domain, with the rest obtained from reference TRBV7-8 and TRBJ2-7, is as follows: GAGVSQSPRYKVAKRGQDVALRCDPISGHVSLFWYQQALGQGPEFLTYFQNEAQLDKSGLPSDRFFAERPEGSVSTLKIQRTQQEDSAVYLCASSLAVSYEQYFGPGTRLTVT.

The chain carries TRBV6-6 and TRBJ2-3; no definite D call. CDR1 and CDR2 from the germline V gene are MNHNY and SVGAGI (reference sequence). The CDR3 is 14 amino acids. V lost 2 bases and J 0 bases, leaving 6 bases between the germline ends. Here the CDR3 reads CASSYVVSTDTQYF. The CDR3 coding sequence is TGTGCCAGCAGTTACGTGGTTAGCACAGATACGCAGTATTTT.

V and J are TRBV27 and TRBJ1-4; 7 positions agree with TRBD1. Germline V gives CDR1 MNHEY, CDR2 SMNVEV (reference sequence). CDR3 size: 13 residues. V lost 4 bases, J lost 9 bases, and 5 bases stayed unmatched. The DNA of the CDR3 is TGTGCCAGCAGTTACATGACAGGGAAAAAACTGTTTTTT. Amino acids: CASSYMTGKKLFF.

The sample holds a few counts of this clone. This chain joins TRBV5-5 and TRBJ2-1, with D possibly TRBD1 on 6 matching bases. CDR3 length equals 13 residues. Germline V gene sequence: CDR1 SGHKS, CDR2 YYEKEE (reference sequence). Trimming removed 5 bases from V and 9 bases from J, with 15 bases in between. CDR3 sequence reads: CASSYRTEREQFF. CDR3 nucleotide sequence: TGTGCCAGCAGTTATAGGACAGAACGTGAGCAGTTCTTC.

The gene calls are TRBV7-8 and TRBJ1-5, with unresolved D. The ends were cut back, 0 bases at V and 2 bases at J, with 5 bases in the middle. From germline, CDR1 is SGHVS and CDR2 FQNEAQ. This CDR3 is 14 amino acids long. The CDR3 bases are TGTGCCAGCAGCTTAGCGGGCGGCAATCAGCCCCAGCATTTT. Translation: CASSLAGGNQPQHF.

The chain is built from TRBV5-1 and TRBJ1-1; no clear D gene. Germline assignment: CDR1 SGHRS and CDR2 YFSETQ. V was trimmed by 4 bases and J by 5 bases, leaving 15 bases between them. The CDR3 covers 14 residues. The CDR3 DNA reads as TGCGCCAGCAGCGCGGTAGGGTTGGGAACTGAAGCTTTCTTT. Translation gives CASSAVGLGTEAFF.

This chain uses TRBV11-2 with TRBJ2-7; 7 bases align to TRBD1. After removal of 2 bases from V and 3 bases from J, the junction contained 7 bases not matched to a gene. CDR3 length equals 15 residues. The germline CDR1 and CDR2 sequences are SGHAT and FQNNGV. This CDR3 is CASSLSAGDSYEQYF. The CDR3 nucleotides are TGTGCCAGCAGCTTAAGTGCCGGGGACAGCTACGAGCAGTACTTC. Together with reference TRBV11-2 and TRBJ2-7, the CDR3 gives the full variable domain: EAGVAQSPRYKIIEKRQSVAFWCNPISGHATLYWYQQILGQGPKLLIQFQNNGVVDDSQLPKDRFSAERLKGVDSTLKIQPAKLEDSAVYLCASSLSAGDSYEQYFGPGTRLTVT.

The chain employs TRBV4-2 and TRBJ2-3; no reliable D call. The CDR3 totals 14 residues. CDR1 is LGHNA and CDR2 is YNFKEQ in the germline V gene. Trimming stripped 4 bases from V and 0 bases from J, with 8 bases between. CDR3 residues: CASSPEQSTDTQYF. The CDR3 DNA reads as TGTGCCAGCAGCCCGGAACAAAGCACAGATACGCAGTATTTT.

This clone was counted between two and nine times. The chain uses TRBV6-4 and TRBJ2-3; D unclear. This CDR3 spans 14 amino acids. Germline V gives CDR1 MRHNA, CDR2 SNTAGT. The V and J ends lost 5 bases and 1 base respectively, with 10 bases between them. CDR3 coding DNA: TGTGCCAGCAGTTCCTATCCGGGCACAGATACGCAGTATTTT. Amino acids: CASSSYPGTDTQYF.

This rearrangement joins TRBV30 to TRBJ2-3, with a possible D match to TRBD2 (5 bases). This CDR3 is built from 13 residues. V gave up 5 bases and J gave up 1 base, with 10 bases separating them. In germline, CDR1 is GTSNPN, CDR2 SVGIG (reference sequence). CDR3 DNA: TGTGCCTGGGCTAGCACGGGCACAGATACGCAGTATTTT. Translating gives CAWASTGTDTQYF.

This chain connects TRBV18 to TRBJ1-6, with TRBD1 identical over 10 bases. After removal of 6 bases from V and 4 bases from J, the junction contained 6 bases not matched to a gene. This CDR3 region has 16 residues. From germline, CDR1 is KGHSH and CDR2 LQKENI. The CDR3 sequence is CASSPPGQGYNSPLHF. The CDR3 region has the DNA TGTGCCAGCTCCCCTCCGGGACAGGGGTATAATTCACCCCTCCACTTT.

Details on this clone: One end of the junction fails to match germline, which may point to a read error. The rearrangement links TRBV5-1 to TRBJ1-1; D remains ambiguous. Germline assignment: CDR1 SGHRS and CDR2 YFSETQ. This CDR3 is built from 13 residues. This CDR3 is CASSPSTGTEAFF. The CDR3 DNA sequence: TGTGCCAGCAGCCCCTCGACGGGAACTGAAGCTTTCTTT.

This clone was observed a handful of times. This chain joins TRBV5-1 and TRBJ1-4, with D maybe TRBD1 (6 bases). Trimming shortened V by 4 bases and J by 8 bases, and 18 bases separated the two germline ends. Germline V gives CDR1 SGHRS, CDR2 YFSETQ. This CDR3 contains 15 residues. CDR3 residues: CASSPSQGQGEKLFF. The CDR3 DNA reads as TGCGCCAGCAGCCCCTCGCAGGGCCAGGGGGAAAAACTGTTTTTT.

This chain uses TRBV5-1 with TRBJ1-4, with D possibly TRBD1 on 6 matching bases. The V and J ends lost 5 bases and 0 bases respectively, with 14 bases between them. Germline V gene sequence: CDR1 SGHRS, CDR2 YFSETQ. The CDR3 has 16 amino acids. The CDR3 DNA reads TGCGCCAGCAGTAAACAGGGATCTGCAACTAATGAAAAACTGTTTTTT. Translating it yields CASSKQGSATNEKLFF. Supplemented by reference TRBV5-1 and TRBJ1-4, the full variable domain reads KAGVTQTPRYLIKTRGQQVTLSCSPISGHRSVSWYQQTPGQGLQFLFEYFSETQRNKGNFPGRFSGRQFSNSRSEMNVSTLELGDSALYLCASSKQGSATNEKLFFGSGTQLSVL.

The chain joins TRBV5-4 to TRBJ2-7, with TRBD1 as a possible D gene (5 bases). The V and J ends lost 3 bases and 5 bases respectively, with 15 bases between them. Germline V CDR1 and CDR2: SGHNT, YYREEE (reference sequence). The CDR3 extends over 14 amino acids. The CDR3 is CASSSGRAVNEQYF. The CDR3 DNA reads TGTGCCAGCAGCTCGGGCAGGGCGGTCAACGAGCAGTACTTC.

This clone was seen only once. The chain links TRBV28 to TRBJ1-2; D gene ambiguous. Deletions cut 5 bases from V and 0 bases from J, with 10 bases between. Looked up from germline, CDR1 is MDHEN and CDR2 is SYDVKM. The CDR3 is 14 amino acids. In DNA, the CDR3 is TGTGCCAGCAGTAGAATCGCCTCTAACTATGGCTACACCTTC. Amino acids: CASSRIASNYGYTF.

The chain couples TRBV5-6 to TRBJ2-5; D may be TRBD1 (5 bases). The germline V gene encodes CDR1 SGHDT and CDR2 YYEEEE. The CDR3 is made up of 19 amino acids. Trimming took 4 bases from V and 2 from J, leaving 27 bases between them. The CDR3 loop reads CASSEPDDTFWTTQETQYF. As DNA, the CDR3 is TGTGCCAGCAGCGAGCCAGACGACACCTTCTGGACAACTCAAGAGACCCAGTACTTC. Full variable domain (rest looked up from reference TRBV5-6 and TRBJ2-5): DAGVTQSPTHLIKTRGQQVTLRCSPKSGHDTVSWYQQALGQGPQFIFQYYEEEERQRGNFPDRFSGHQFPNYSSELNVNALLLGDSALYLCASSEPDDTFWTTQETQYFGPGTRLLVL.

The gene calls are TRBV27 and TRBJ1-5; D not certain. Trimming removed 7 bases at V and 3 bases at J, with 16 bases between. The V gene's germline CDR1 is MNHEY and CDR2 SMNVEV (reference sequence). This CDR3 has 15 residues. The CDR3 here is CASKGPRTINQPQHF. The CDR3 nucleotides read TGTGCCAGCAAGGGTCCAAGGACTATCAATCAGCCCCAGCATTTT.

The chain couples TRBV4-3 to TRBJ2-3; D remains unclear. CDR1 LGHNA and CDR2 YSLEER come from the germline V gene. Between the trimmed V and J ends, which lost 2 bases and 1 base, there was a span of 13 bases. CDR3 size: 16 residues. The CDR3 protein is CASSQQEGLGTDTQYF. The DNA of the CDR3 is TGCGCCAGCAGCCAACAAGAAGGGCTCGGCACAGATACGCAGTATTTT.